Listed here are 29 T cell receptor beta chains from one sample, sequenced in a study of blood T cell repertoires in COVID-19 (dated by TCRdb to about 2020). Libraries were prepared through the immunoSEQ multiplex PCR assay. Sourced from immuneACCESS, this table was stored by TCRdb with only in-frame sequences that have V and J called. A share of the clones is absent; for the studies checked, an unresolved V gene accounts for under half, and the remainder has no known explanation. Present in this sample are about 360,000 clones, more than 75% of which were seen just once. The ten largest clones add up to around 2% of the sample. The material sequenced was PBMCs or T cells enriched from blood (not recorded which). The receptors stem from a middle-aged man in a cohort exposed to, infected with or recovered from COVID-19 (not recorded which).

The chain combines TRBV5-8 with TRBJ1-1; 9 bases line up with TRBD1. This CDR3 comprises 13 residues. Losses at the gene ends were 4 bases for V and 10 bases for J; bases not matched to a gene: 8. Germline CDR1 is SGHTS and CDR2 is YDEGEE. The CDR3 coding sequence is TGTGCCAGCAGCCCGGGACAGGGCGAAAGAGCTTTCTTT. This translates into CASSPGQGERAFF.

This chain joins TRBV3-1 (or the pseudogene TRBV3-2) and TRBJ2-5; 9 bases fit TRBD2. V lost 0 bases to trimming and J lost 6 bases; unmatched junction nucleotides: 5. Per germline, CDR1 LGHDT and CDR2 YNNKEL (reference sequence). There are 15 residues in the CDR3. The CDR3 loop is CASSQDAGGTKTQYF. CDR3 DNA sequence: TGTGCCAGCAGCCAAGATGCGGGAGGGACGAAGACCCAGTACTTC.

The CDR3 spells CASSPLGTENTEAFF. As DNA, the CDR3 is TGTGCCAGCAGTCCGCTCGGGACAGAGAACACTGAAGCTTTCTTT. The rearrangement joins TRBV6-5 to TRBJ1-1, with 7 bases aligning to TRBD1. Per germline, CDR1 MNHEY and CDR2 SVGAGI. Trimming took 5 bases from V and 1 from J; bases not matched to a gene: 7. CDR3 length: 15 amino acids.

This chain connects TRBV28 to TRBJ1-5; D uncertain. The CDR3 runs 14 residues. Germline loops: CDR1 MDHEN, CDR2 SYDVKM. V was pared by 2 bases and J by 4 bases, with 9 bases between. This CDR3 is CASSLEEWNQPQHF. CDR3 DNA: TGTGCCAGCAGTTTAGAGGAATGGAATCAGCCCCAGCATTTT.

The chain couples TRBV5-1 to TRBJ2-7; 10 nucleotides match TRBD2. CDR1 and CDR2 (germline): SGHRS, YFSETQ. The CDR3 spans 15 residues. The J segment lost 2 bases and the V segment lost 0 bases, leaving 2 bases of the junction unmatched. The CDR3 DNA follows: TGCGCCAGCAGCTTGGGGCTAGCGGGAGCCTACGAGCAGTACTTC. Its protein product is CASSLGLAGAYEQYF.

The J gene is TRBJ2-1, the V gene TRBV28, with D possibly matching TRBD1 (5 bases). V was trimmed by 2 bases and J by 11 bases, leaving 13 bases between them. Germline V gene data show CDR1 as MDHEN and CDR2 as SYDVKM. The CDR3 runs 13 residues. Written as DNA, the CDR3 is TGTGCCAGCAGTTTACCTCAACAGGAGAAGCAGTTCTTC. Protein: CASSLPQQEKQFF.

The V call is TRBV7-8, the J call TRBJ2-1, with a possible D match to TRBD2 (5 bases). Trimming shortened V by 3 bases and J by 10 bases, and 19 bases separated the two germline ends. The length of the CDR3 is 15 residues. CDR1 and CDR2 (germline): SGHVS, FQNEAQ. CDR3 nucleotides: TGTGCCAGCAGCTTTTCGGCGGGTCCCCTGGGGGAGCAGTTCTTC. This gives the protein CASSFSAGPLGEQFF.

The chain recombines TRBV5-1 with TRBJ2-1; the match to TRBD2 covers 8 bases. V dropped 2 bases and J dropped 8; count of bases not matched to a gene: 12. Germline CDR1 is SGHRS and CDR2 is YFSETQ. The CDR3 has 16 residues. CDR3 sequence reads: CASSFSSGGIRYEQFF. The DNA of the CDR3 is TGCGCCAGCAGCTTCTCGTCGGGAGGGATTCGGTATGAGCAGTTCTTC.

The rearrangement joins TRBV27 to TRBJ1-2; possibly TRBD1 for D (6 bases). V gave up 3 bases and J gave up 7 bases, with 21 bases separating them. Per the germline V gene, CDR1 is MNHEY and CDR2 is SMNVEV (reference sequence). The CDR3 runs 16 residues. CDR3 nucleotides: TGTGCCAGCAGTTTCACCGGCGGGGGCAGGGTGGGTGGCTACACCTTC. It translates to CASSFTGGGRVGGYTF.

In nucleotides, the CDR3 is TGTGCCTGGACTCGGACAGACACCCGGGAGACCCAGTACTTC. This codes for CAWTRTDTRETQYF. The rearrangement links TRBV30 to TRBJ2-5, with D tentatively TRBD1 (6 bases). V dropped 4 bases and J dropped 5 bases, with 17 bases sitting between them. The CDR3 has 14 amino acids. The germline CDR1 and CDR2 sequences are GTSNPN and SVGIG (reference sequence).

This clone showed up just a few times. This chain uses TRBV5-4 with TRBJ1-2; D unclear. The CDR3 covers 13 residues. Germline V gene lookup returns CDR1 SGHNT and CDR2 YYREEE (reference sequence). Between the trimmed V and J ends, which lost 2 bases and 7 bases, there was a span of 12 bases. The CDR3 DNA follows: TGTGCCAGCAGCTTTACCGAAGCGGTTGGCTACACCTTC. Residues: CASSFTEAVGYTF.

This clone was seen only a few times. The rearrangement joins TRBV5-1 to TRBJ2-1; D possibly corresponds to TRBD1 (6 bases). The V end lost 4 bases, the J end lost 0 bases, and 14 bases lay between the germline ends. Germline-derived CDR1 and CDR2 are SGHRS and YFSETQ. The CDR3 spans 16 residues. In nucleotides, the CDR3 is TGCGCCAGCAGCCCGTTTGGACAGAGCTCCTACAATGAGCAGTTCTTC. This gives the protein CASSPFGQSSYNEQFF.

The chain combines TRBV6-1 with TRBJ2-7, with 8 bases fitting TRBD2. There are 15 residues in the CDR3. Trimming removed 3 bases from V and 3 bases from J; junction bases left unmatched: 7. Germline values: CDR1 MNHNS, CDR2 SASEGT. The CDR3 DNA reads TGTGCCAGCAGTGAGTTATCGCTAGCGGGCTACGAGCAGTACTTC. This translates into CASSELSLAGYEQYF.

This chain joins TRBV7-6 and TRBJ2-3; 9 positions agree with TRBD2. V shed 5 bases and J 2 bases; nucleotides not matched to a gene: 5. Per germline, CDR1 SGHVS and CDR2 FNYEAQ. The CDR3 consists of 15 residues. In DNA form, the CDR3 reads TGTGCCAGCAGCCTGACTAGCGGCCCCACAGATACGCAGTATTTT. Protein: CASSLTSGPTDTQYF.

The chain has TRBV7-9 and TRBJ1-1; TRBD1 matches at 10 bases. Germline CDR1 is SEHNR and CDR2 is FQNEAQ (reference sequence). Losses at the gene ends were 6 bases for V and 3 bases for J; bases not matched to a gene: 7. CDR3 size: 15 residues. The CDR3 bases are TGTGCCAGCAGACGTCCCGGGACAGGGGACACTGAAGCTTTCTTT. Translation gives CASRRPGTGDTEAFF.

The genes are TRBV7-2 and TRBJ2-1; 9 bases match TRBD1. The germline gives CDR1 SGHTA, CDR2 FQGNSA. V dropped 2 bases and J dropped 8; count of bases not matched to a gene: 4. This CDR3 has 14 residues. CDR3 in amino acids: CASSLKQGAYEQFF. CDR3 coding DNA: TGTGCCAGCAGCTTAAAACAGGGGGCATATGAGCAGTTCTTC.

The chain employs TRBV7-8 and TRBJ2-7; TRBD2 matches at 12 bases. Germline trimming cut 5 bases from V and 4 bases from J; bases unmatched to any gene: 6. The CDR3 extends over 15 amino acids. Germline V gene lookup returns CDR1 SGHVS and CDR2 FQNEAQ. CDR3 sequence: CASSQTSGSSYEQYF. The CDR3 DNA is TGTGCCAGCAGCCAGACTAGCGGGAGTAGTTACGAGCAGTACTTC. Combining the CDR3 with reference TRBV7-8 and TRBJ2-7 gives the whole variable domain GAGVSQSPRYKVAKRGQDVALRCDPISGHVSLFWYQQALGQGPEFLTYFQNEAQLDKSGLPSDRFFAERPEGSVSTLKIQRTQQEDSAVYLCASSQTSGSSYEQYFGPGTRLTVT.

This clone has just one count. Within the sample, other DNA sequences also encode this same CDR3. The chain carries TRBV11-2 and TRBJ1-3; D perhaps matches TRBD1 (5 bases). CDR3 length: 13 residues. In germline, CDR1 is SGHAT, CDR2 FQNNGV. Trimming stripped 4 bases from V and 2 bases from J, with 6 bases between. CDR3 nucleotides: TGTGCCAGCAGCTCGGGGGCTGGAAACACCATATATTTT. The encoded protein is CASSSGAGNTIYF.

The genes are TRBV27 and TRBJ1-1, with TRBD1 identical over 9 bases. Trimming took 3 bases from V and 3 from J; bases not matched to a gene: 8. This CDR3 has 16 amino acids. Germline values: CDR1 MNHEY, CDR2 SMNVEV (reference sequence). The CDR3 DNA reads as TGTGCCAGCAGTTTGCCTCTCGACAGGGGGTACACTGAAGCTTTCTTT. Its protein is CASSLPLDRGYTEAFF.

This chain connects TRBV11-2 to TRBJ2-6, with D tentatively TRBD1 (5 bases). V was cut by 5 bases and J by 2 bases, with 13 bases left in between. CDR1 SGHAT and CDR2 FQNNGV come from the germline V gene. The CDR3 extends over 16 amino acids. The CDR3 region has the DNA TGTGCCAGCAGCCCGAACGCAGGGACTGGGGCCAACGTCCTGACTTTC. The encoded protein is CASSPNAGTGANVLTF.

V and J are TRBV7-9 and TRBJ1-1; TRBD1 matches 7 bases. CDR3 length: 15 amino acids. Germline CDR1 SEHNR, CDR2 FQNEAQ (reference sequence). V gave up 0 bases and J gave up 3 bases; unmatched junction bases: 4. The CDR3 is CASSLAGTGDTEAFF. The CDR3 DNA follows: TGTGCCAGCAGCTTAGCGGGAACAGGGGACACTGAAGCTTTCTTT.

The chain carries TRBV3-1 (or the pseudogene TRBV3-2) and TRBJ2-7, with 9 bases identical to TRBD2. CDR3 size: 15 residues. J was trimmed by 6 bases and V by 1 base; bases with no gene match: 7. Germline loops: CDR1 LGHDT, CDR2 YNNKEL (reference sequence). The CDR3: CASSQGILAGTEQYF. The CDR3 DNA reads TGTGCCAGCAGCCAAGGGATCCTAGCGGGAACCGAGCAGTACTTC.

V and J are TRBV18 and TRBJ2-3; D is possibly TRBD2 (5 bases). The CDR3 length is 18 residues. Trimming cost V 3 bases and J 1 base, with 20 bases left between them. Germline CDR1 and CDR2: KGHSH and LQKENI. The CDR3 spells CASSPTTGISGRTDTQYF. In DNA, the CDR3 is TGTGCCAGCTCACCGACCACGGGGATTTCAGGTCGCACAGATACGCAGTATTTT.

The chain has TRBV29-1 and TRBJ1-2, with TRBD1 as a possible D gene (5 bases). CDR3 size: 12 residues. CDR1 and CDR2 from the germline V gene are SQVTM and ANQGSEA. V was pared by 4 bases and J by 4 bases, with 10 bases between. In nucleotides, the CDR3 is TGCAGCGTTGTAAAGGACACCTATGGCTACACCTTC. Translation: CSVVKDTYGYTF.

The chain has TRBV7-6 and TRBJ2-2; D remains ambiguous. There are 15 residues in the CDR3. Deletions cut 1 base from V and 4 bases from J, with 10 bases between. CDR1 and CDR2 from the germline V gene are SGHVS and FNYEAQ. CDR3 in DNA: TGTGCCAGCAGCTTAGTAGCCTCATTCACCGGGGAGCTGTTTTTT. This codes for CASSLVASFTGELFF.

The V call is TRBV2, the J call TRBJ2-3; the D gene is possibly TRBD1 (6 bases). V was clipped by 6 bases and J by 0 bases, with 13 bases between them. Germline loops: CDR1 SNHLY, CDR2 FYNNEI. This CDR3 region has 15 residues. The CDR3 protein is CASRAGTQSTDTQYF. Here the CDR3 DNA reads TGTGCCAGCAGGGCCGGGACACAAAGCACAGATACGCAGTATTTT.

The CDR3 here is CASSTPGELFF. The CDR3 region has the DNA TGTGCCAGCAGTACACCCGGGGAGCTGTTTTTT. The V gene is TRBV6-5, the J gene TRBJ2-2, with D unclear. The germline CDR1 and CDR2 sequences are MNHEY and SVGAGI. The CDR3 covers 11 residues. V lost 5 bases to trimming and J lost 6 bases, with 4 bases between them.

This rearrangement joins TRBV24-1 to TRBJ2-3; 10 positions agree with TRBD2. Germline values: CDR1 KGHDR, CDR2 SFDVKD. The ends lost 3 bases at V and 1 base at J; junction bases unmatched: 3. This CDR3 contains 16 residues. CDR3 in amino acids: CATSDPGTSGTDTQYF. The CDR3 nucleotides are TGTGCCACCAGTGATCCCGGGACTAGCGGCACAGATACGCAGTATTTT.

V gene TRBV3-1 (or the pseudogene TRBV3-2) combines with J gene TRBJ1-2, with a weak D call TRBD1 (5 bases). The CDR3 is made up of 13 amino acids. CDR1 and CDR2 (germline): LGHDT, YNNKEL (reference sequence). V gave up 4 bases and J gave up 5 bases, with 11 bases separating them. The CDR3: CASSPGLGYGYTF. The DNA of the CDR3 is TGTGCCAGCAGCCCGGGACTAGGATATGGCTACACCTTC.